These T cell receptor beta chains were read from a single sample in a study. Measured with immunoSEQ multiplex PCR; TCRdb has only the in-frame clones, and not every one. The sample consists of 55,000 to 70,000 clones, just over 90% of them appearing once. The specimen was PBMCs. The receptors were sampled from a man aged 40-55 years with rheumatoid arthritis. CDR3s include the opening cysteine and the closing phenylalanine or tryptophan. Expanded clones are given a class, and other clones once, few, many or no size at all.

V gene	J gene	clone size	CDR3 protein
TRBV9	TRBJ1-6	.	CASSLPRGGVDSPLHF
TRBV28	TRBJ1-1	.	CASSLFWGTEAFF
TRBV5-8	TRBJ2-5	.	CASSFLAGGRKGAQYF
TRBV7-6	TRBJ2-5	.	CASSLGLTKETQYF
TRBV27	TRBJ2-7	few	CASSLRGGEQYF
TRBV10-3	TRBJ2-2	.	CAISEGQGNTGELFF
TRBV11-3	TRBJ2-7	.	CASSPGQGSTSGKPYEQYF
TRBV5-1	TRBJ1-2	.	CASSRDSYGYTF
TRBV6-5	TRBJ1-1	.	CASSYTGNTEAFF
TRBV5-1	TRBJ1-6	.	CASSLRGTGGSPLHF
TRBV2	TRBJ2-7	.	CASSEPGTPSYEQYF
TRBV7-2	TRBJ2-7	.	CASSFQRGVWDEQYF
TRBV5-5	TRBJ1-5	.	CASSPSTGKGYQPQHF
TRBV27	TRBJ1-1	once	CASLSPGGRTEAFF
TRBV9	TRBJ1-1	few	CASSVQVNTEAFF
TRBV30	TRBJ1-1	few	CAWNGGTTEAFF
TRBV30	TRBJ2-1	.	CAWKTPGSYNEQFF
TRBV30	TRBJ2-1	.	CAWSVSYNEQFF
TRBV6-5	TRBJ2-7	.	CASSWGTGVYEQYF
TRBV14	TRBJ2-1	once	CASSLPGTSGYNEQFF
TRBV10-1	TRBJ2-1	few	CASSESAGNNEQFF
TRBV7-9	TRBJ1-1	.	CASSNKGPAFF
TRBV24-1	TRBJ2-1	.	CATSGRTPRDNEQFF
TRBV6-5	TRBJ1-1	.	CASTRGAEAFF
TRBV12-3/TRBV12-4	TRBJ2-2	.	CASSRGVTGELFF
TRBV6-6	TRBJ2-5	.	CASSRQQETQYF
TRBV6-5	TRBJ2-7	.	CASSHSGDRGPEQYF
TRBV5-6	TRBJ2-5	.	CASRQYQETQYF
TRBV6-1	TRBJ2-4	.	CASSDSILAKNIQYF
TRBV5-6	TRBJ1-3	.	CASSLRRGLGENTIYF
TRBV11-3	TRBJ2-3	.	CASSSYTDTQYF
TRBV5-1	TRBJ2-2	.	CASGGAGELFF
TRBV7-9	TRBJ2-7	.	CASSSSDGTRYYEQYF
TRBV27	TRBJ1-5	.	CASSLFGTGVGGQPQHF
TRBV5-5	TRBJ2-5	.	CASSRPGTAQETQYF
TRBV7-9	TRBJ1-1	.	CASSLWNTEAFF
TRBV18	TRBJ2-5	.	CASSQGEWAETQYF
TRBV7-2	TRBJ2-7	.	CASSIGLVSYEQYF
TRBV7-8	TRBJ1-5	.	CASSPGFDQPQHF
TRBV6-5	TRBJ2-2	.	CASTFRDASTGELFF
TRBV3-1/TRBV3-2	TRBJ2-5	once	CASSQAETQYF